The 27 T cell receptor beta chains reported below all come from one sample, sequenced in a study of OX40 agonist ivuxolimab in advanced cancers. The method was immunoSEQ multiplex PCR; TCRdb's version includes in-frame clones alone and lacks a portion of them. This table has 60,000 to 75,000 clones, around nine tenths appearing once. Sequencing was performed on CD4+ or CD8+ T cells sorted from blood, taken in a trial of the OX40 agonist ivuxolimab. The receptors stem from an adult with an advanced solid tumor such as melanoma, head and neck, liver or kidney cancer.

The rearrangement links TRBV5-1 to TRBJ1-2, with 10 bases identical to TRBD1. There are 14 residues in the CDR3. With 6 bases clipped from V and 4 bases from J, the junction kept 6 bases outside the gene matches. Looked up from germline, CDR1 is SGHRS and CDR2 is YFSETQ. As DNA, the CDR3 is TGCGCCAGCACCGAGGGACAGGGGACCTATGGCTACACCTTC. Translating gives CASTEGQGTYGYTF.

V and J are TRBV7-3 and TRBJ1-4; no firm D call. The ends were cut back, 5 bases at V and 8 bases at J, with 12 bases in the middle. The CDR3 covers 13 residues. Germline CDR1 reads SGHTA; CDR2 reads FQGTGA. The CDR3 sequence is CASSTRVGEKLFF. In DNA form, the CDR3 reads TGTGCCAGCAGCACCCGGGTAGGAGAAAAACTGTTTTTT.

About this clone itself: The junction departs from germline at one end; a sequencing error may be responsible. The gene calls are TRBV6-5 and TRBJ2-7; TRBD2 aligns across 9 bases. This CDR3 contains 16 residues. Germline CDR1 reads MNHEY; CDR2 reads SVGAGI. CDR3 bases: TGTGCCAGCAGTCACTCCGGGACTAGCCTCGCCTACGAGCAGTACTTC. Protein: CASSHSGTSLAYEQYF.

V gene TRBV10-2 combines with J gene TRBJ2-3; 9 bases are shared with TRBD2. Unmatched junction bases numbered 5, after V lost 4 bases and J lost 0 bases. This CDR3 spans 16 amino acids. Per the germline V gene, CDR1 is WSHSY and CDR2 is SAAADI. As DNA, the CDR3 is TGCGCCAGCAGTGTGCTAGCGGGGCCAAGCACAGATACGCAGTATTTT. It codes for CASSVLAGPSTDTQYF.

V and J are TRBV7-2 and TRBJ1-5, with D tentatively TRBD1 (5 bases). V was trimmed by 4 bases and J by 3 bases, leaving 10 bases between them. Germline-derived CDR1 and CDR2 are SGHTA and FQGNSA. CDR3 length: 14 amino acids. The CDR3 loop is CASSSGLSNQPQHF. The CDR3, as DNA: TGTGCCAGCAGCTCGGGACTGTCCAATCAGCCCCAGCATTTT.

This clone was detected once. The chain has TRBV6-5 and TRBJ2-5; no firm D call. V was clipped by 0 bases and J by 6 bases, with 14 bases between them. Germline CDR1 MNHEY, CDR2 SVGAGI. This CDR3 comprises 15 residues. DNA of the CDR3: TGTGCCAGCAGTTACTCTCAGTTCCTCGATAAGACCCAGTACTTC. This gives the protein CASSYSQFLDKTQYF.

The chain combines TRBV28 with TRBJ1-4; D remains unclear. The CDR3 runs to 17 residues. Per germline, CDR1 MDHEN and CDR2 SYDVKM. V lost 7 bases to trimming and J lost 0 bases, with 18 bases between them. The CDR3 DNA reads TGTGCCAGCACCCATACTTACGGCACTTCAACTAATGAAAAACTGTTTTTT. The encoded protein is CASTHTYGTSTNEKLFF.

The count of this clone is one. Here the CDR3 DNA reads TGTGCCAGCAGTGACTCGACCGAGGGCGCCGGGGAGCTGTTTTTT. It yields the protein CASSDSTEGAGELFF. V and J are TRBV6-4 and TRBJ2-2; D may be TRBD2 (5 bases). This CDR3 spans 15 amino acids. Looked up from germline, CDR1 is MRHNA and CDR2 is SNTAGT. V was pared by 0 bases and J by 6 bases, with 11 bases between.

The chain uses TRBV2 and TRBJ2-2; D call uncertain. Trimming removed 8 bases at V and 0 bases at J, with 13 bases between. The CDR3 loop spans 15 amino acids. In germline, CDR1 is SNHLY, CDR2 FYNNEI. For the CDR3, the DNA is TGTGCCAGCCTCTTTGGCCTCGCGAACACCGGGGAGCTGTTTTTT. Amino acids: CASLFGLANTGELFF. Together with reference TRBV2 and TRBJ2-2, the CDR3 gives the full variable domain: EPEVTQTPSHQVTQMGQEVILRCVPISNHLYFYWYRQILGQKVEFLVSFYNNEISEKSEIFDDQFSVERPDGSNFTLKIRSTKLEDSAMYFCASLFGLANTGELFFGEGSRLTVL.

CDR3 DNA: TGCGCCAGCAGCCTTAACCCGGACAGCTATGGCTACACCTTC. The encoded protein is CASSLNPDSYGYTF. The rearrangement joins TRBV5-1 to TRBJ1-2; tentatively, D is TRBD1 (6 bases). The germline V gene has CDR1 SGHRS and CDR2 YFSETQ. Between the trimmed V and J ends, which lost 4 bases and 4 bases, there was a span of 14 bases. The CDR3 runs to 14 residues. Full variable domain (missing parts from reference TRBV5-1 and TRBJ1-2): KAGVTQTPRYLIKTRGQQVTLSCSPISGHRSVSWYQQTPGQGLQFLFEYFSETQRNKGNFPGRFSGRQFSNSRSEMNVSTLELGDSALYLCASSLNPDSYGYTFGSGTRLTVV.

CDR3 sequence reads: CASSADRASSEQFF. The CDR3 DNA sequence: TGTGCCAGCAGTGCTGACAGGGCTTCTTCTGAGCAGTTCTTC. The J gene is TRBJ2-1, the V gene TRBV6-1; 7 bases match TRBD1. There are 14 residues in the CDR3. The germline V gene encodes CDR1 MNHNS and CDR2 SASEGT. V lost 4 bases, J lost 9 bases, and 9 bases stayed unmatched.

The chain has TRBV5-1 and TRBJ2-6, with D perhaps assigned TRBD1 or TRBD2 (5 bases each). CDR1 is SGHRS, CDR2 YFSETQ, per germline. The CDR3 loop spans 17 amino acids. Trimming took off 1 base at V and 0 bases at J, with 11 bases between the two ends. This CDR3 is CASSLRGATSGANVLTF. The CDR3 region has the DNA TGCGCCAGCAGCTTGAGAGGGGCCACCTCTGGGGCCAACGTCCTGACTTTC.

This chain links TRBV7-2 with TRBJ1-1; tentatively, D is TRBD1 (5 bases). V gave up 2 bases and J gave up 11 bases, with 15 bases separating them. Germline V gene lookup returns CDR1 SGHTA and CDR2 FQGNSA. The CDR3 extends over 13 amino acids. The CDR3 spells CASSLTGRGRAFF. CDR3 DNA sequence: TGTGCCAGCAGCTTAACAGGCCGAGGCCGCGCTTTCTTT.

The V call is TRBV29-1, the J call TRBJ1-3, with D perhaps TRBD1 (6 bases). This CDR3 comprises 14 residues. The V end lost 5 bases, the J end lost 3 bases, and 14 bases lay between the germline ends. CDR1 is SQVTM and CDR2 is ANQGSEA in the germline V gene. CDR3 nucleotides: TGCAGCGTTTCGGACAGCTCGAATGGAAACACCATATATTTT. Amino acids: CSVSDSSNGNTIYF.

In this sample, this clone turned up once. This chain uses TRBV5-4 with TRBJ2-5; 11 bases fit TRBD1. The CDR3 contains 15 residues. With 5 bases clipped from V and 3 bases from J, the junction kept 6 bases outside the gene matches. In germline, CDR1 is SGHNT, CDR2 YYREEE (reference sequence). CDR3 sequence (DNA): TGTGCCAGCAGTTATCGGACAGGGGGCGAAGAGACCCAGTACTTC. Translated, it gives CASSYRTGGEETQYF.

The chain couples TRBV28 to TRBJ2-5; D is unclear. Germline V gives CDR1 MDHEN, CDR2 SYDVKM. The CDR3 has 12 amino acids. V dropped 4 bases and J dropped 2 bases, with 5 bases sitting between them. The CDR3 DNA is TGTGCCAGCAGTTCTCTTCAAGAGACCCAGTACTTC. Protein: CASSSLQETQYF.

This sequence joins TRBV19 and TRBJ1-5; possible D gene TRBD1, 5 bases. Deletions cut 0 bases from V and 9 bases from J, with 12 bases between. The CDR3 runs to 14 residues. CDR1 is LNHDA and CDR2 is SQIVND in the germline V gene (reference sequence). CDR3 residues: CASSIEGVPGPQHF. For the CDR3, the DNA is TGTGCCAGTAGTATAGAAGGGGTCCCGGGGCCCCAGCATTTT.

V usage is TRBV5-6 and J usage is TRBJ2-3; TRBD1 agrees at 9 bases. Germline CDR1 SGHDT, CDR2 YYEEEE. This CDR3 has 16 amino acids. V lost 4 bases, J lost 0 bases, and 6 bases stayed unmatched. DNA for the CDR3: TGTGCCAGCAGCGAGACAGGGGGTGCTAGCACAGATACGCAGTATTTT. As protein: CASSETGGASTDTQYF.

CDR3 loop: CATSRDRRANEKLFF. CDR3 sequence (DNA): TGTGCCACCAGCAGAGATAGGAGGGCAAATGAAAAACTGTTTTTT. The chain has TRBV15 and TRBJ1-4; D gene uncertain. The V end was cut by 0 bases, the J end by 5 bases, with 10 bases between. Germline assignment: CDR1 LNHNV and CDR2 YYDKDF (reference sequence). The CDR3 length is 15 residues.

The genes are TRBV5-1 and TRBJ1-2; 9 bases match TRBD1. Germline lookup yields CDR1 SGHRS and CDR2 YFSETQ. This CDR3 is built from 16 residues. With 3 bases clipped from V and 0 bases from J, the junction kept 6 bases outside the gene matches. The CDR3 protein is CASSWTGEIANYGYTF. In nucleotides, the CDR3 is TGCGCCAGCAGCTGGACAGGGGAGATCGCTAACTATGGCTACACCTTC.

The chain joins TRBV25-1 to TRBJ1-1; 8 bases match TRBD1. Germline V gene lookup returns CDR1 MGHDK and CDR2 SYGVNS. CDR3 length: 13 amino acids. The trim removed 7 bases at V and 4 bases at J, leaving 5 bases unmatched. CDR3 residues: CASTRQGTTEAFF. Here the CDR3 DNA reads TGTGCCAGCACAAGACAGGGGACCACTGAAGCTTTCTTT.

The rearrangement joins TRBV10-2 to TRBJ1-2, with D perhaps TRBD1 (6 bases). The germline V gene has CDR1 WSHSY and CDR2 SAAADI. The CDR3 has 15 residues. V lost 6 bases to trimming and J lost 1 base, with 15 bases between them. The CDR3 DNA reads TGCGCCAGCAGCCAACTACAGGGAGTTAACTATGGCTACACCTTC. Translated, it gives CASSQLQGVNYGYTF.

The V call is TRBV11-3, the J call TRBJ2-3; D unclear. Deletions cut 1 base from V and 5 bases from J, with 7 bases between. Germline lookup yields CDR1 SGHNT and CDR2 YENEEA. This CDR3 spans 13 amino acids. The CDR3 is CASSLGAGDTQYF. Here the CDR3 DNA reads TGTGCCAGCAGCTTAGGGGCAGGAGATACGCAGTATTTT.

This chain connects TRBV7-2 to TRBJ1-1; no firm D call. Germline CDR1 SGHTA, CDR2 FQGNSA. This CDR3 has 13 residues. The ends were cut back, 0 bases at V and 1 base at J, with 3 bases in the middle. The CDR3 sequence: CASSLARNTEAFF. The CDR3 DNA reads TGTGCCAGCAGCTTAGCCAGGAACACTGAAGCTTTCTTT.

The rearrangement links TRBV25-1 to TRBJ2-7; D is uncertain. Germline V gene sequence: CDR1 MGHDK, CDR2 SYGVNS. Trimming shortened V by 5 bases and J by 7 bases, and 15 bases separated the two germline ends. This CDR3 has 13 amino acids. CDR3 bases: TGTGCCAGCAGTTTTGATGGAATGGGTGAGCAGTACTTC. Translated, it gives CASSFDGMGEQYF.

The V gene is TRBV9, the J gene TRBJ2-2, with 10 bases identical to TRBD1. Germline-derived CDR1 and CDR2 are SGDLS and YYNGEE. The CDR3 has 17 amino acids. V shed 0 bases and J 6 bases; nucleotides not matched to a gene: 8. For the CDR3, the DNA is TGTGCCAGCAGCGTAGCAGGGACAGGGGTCCTAGCCGGGGAGCTGTTTTTT. Its translation is CASSVAGTGVLAGELFF.

This clone showed up just once. This sequence joins TRBV7-8 and TRBJ2-1, with 12 bases aligning to TRBD2. The CDR3 is made up of 16 amino acids. Trimming removed 1 base from V and 8 bases from J; junction bases left unmatched: 6. Germline assignment: CDR1 SGHVS and CDR2 FQNEAQ. CDR3: CASSLEASGRADEQFF. The CDR3 DNA reads as TGTGCCAGCAGCTTAGAGGCTAGCGGGAGGGCCGATGAGCAGTTCTTC.